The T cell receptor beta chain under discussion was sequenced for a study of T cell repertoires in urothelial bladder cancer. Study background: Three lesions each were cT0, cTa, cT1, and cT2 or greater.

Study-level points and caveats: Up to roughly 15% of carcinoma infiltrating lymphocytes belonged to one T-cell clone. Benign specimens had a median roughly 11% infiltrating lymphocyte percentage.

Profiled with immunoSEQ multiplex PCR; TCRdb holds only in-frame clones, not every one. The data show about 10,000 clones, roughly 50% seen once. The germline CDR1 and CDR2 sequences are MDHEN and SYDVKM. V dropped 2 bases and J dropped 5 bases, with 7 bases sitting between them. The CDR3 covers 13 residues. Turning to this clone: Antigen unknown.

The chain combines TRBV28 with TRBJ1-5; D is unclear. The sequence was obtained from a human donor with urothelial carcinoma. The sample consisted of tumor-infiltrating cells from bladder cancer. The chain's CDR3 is CASSLIGYQPQHF. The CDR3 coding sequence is TGTGCCAGCAGTTTAATTGGTTATCAGCCCCAGCATTTT.